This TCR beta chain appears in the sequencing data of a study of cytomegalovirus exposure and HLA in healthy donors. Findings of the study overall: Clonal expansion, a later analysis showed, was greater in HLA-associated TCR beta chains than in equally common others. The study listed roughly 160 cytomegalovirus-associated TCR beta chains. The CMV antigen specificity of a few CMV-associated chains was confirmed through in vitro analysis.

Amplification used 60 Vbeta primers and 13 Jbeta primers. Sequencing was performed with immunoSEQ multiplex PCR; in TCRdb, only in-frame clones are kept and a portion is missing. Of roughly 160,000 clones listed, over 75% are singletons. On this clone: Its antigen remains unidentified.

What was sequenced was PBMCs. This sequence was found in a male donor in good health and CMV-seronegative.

CDR3 sequence reads: CASSLGGLAGSNEQFF. The DNA of the CDR3 is TGTGCCAGCAGCTTGGGAGGACTAGCGGGGTCGAATGAGCAGTTCTTC. The rearrangement links TRBV5-6 to TRBJ2-1, with TRBD2 identical over 12 bases. Germline loops: CDR1 SGHDT, CDR2 YYEEEE. Losses at the gene ends were 0 bases for V and 7 bases for J; bases not matched to a gene: 5. The CDR3 is made up of 16 amino acids.